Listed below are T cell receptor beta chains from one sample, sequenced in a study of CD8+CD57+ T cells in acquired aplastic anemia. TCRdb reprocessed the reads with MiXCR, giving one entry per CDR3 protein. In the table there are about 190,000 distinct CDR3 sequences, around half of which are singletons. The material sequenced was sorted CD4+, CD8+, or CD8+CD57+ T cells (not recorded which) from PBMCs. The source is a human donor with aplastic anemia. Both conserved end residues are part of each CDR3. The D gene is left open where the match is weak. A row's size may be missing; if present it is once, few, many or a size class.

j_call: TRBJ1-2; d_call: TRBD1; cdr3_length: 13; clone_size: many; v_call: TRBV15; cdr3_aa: CATSEGTGVGYTF; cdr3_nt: TGTGCCACCAGCGAGGGGACAGGGGTAGGCTACACCTTC
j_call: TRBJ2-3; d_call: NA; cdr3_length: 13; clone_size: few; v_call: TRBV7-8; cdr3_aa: CASSSISTDTQYF; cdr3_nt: TGTGCCAGCAGCTCCATTAGCACAGATACGCAGTATTTT
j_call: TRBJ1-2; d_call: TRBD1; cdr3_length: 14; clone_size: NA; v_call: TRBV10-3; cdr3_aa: CAISEWDRSYGYTF; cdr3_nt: TGTGCCATCAGTGAGTGGGACAGGTCCTATGGCTACACCTTC
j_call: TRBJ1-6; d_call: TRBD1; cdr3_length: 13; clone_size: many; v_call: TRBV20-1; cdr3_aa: CSAQGQGNSPLHF; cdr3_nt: TGCAGTGCACAGGGACAGGGTAATTCACCCCTCCACTTT
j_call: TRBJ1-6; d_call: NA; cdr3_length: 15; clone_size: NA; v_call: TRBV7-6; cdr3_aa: CASSFSRGWDSPLHF; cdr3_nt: TGTGCCAGCAGCTTTTCAAGGGGTTGGGATTCACCCCTCCACTTT
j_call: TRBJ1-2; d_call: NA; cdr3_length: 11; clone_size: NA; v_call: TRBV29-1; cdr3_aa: CSVTGIYGYTF; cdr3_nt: TGCAGCGTAACAGGGATCTATGGCTACACCTTC
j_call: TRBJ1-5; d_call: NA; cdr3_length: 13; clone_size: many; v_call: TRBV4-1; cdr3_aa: CASSQSRDGMEHF; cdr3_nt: TGCGCCAGCAGCCAATCTCGCGACGGGATGGAGCATTTT
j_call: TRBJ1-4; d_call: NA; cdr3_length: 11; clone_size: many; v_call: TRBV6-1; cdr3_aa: CASMSYEKLFF; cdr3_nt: TGTGCCAGCATGAGTTATGAAAAACTGTTTTTT
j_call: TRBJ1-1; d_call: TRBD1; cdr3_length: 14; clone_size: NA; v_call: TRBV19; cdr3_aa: CASSIKTGDTEAFF; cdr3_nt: TGTGCCAGTAGTATCAAGACAGGGGACACTGAAGCTTTCTTT
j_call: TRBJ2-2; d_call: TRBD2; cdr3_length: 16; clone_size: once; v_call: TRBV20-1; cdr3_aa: CSARETSGGDAGELFF; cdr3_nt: TGCAGTGCTAGAGAGACCAGCGGGGGAGACGCCGGGGAGCTGTTTTTT